This TCR beta chain is drawn from a study of cytomegalovirus exposure and HLA in healthy donors. PCR primers comprised 60 Vbeta and 13 Jbeta primers. Measured with immunoSEQ multiplex PCR; TCRdb has only the in-frame clones, and not every one. The sample has 130,000 to 150,000 clones, nearly 80% seen once; the top ten hold 3%. The J segment lost 5 bases and the V segment lost 4 bases, leaving 3 bases of the junction unmatched. Germline loops: CDR1 SEHNR, CDR2 FQNEAQ (reference sequence). The length of the CDR3 is 13 residues. The chain joins TRBV7-9 to TRBJ2-5; TRBD2 agrees at 8 bases. This TCR came from a middle-aged man in good health and CMV-seropositive. The material sequenced was PBMCs. The CDR3 region is CASSYSGSETQYF. The CDR3 DNA sequence: TGTGCCAGCAGCTACAGCGGGAGTGAGACCCAGTACTTC.